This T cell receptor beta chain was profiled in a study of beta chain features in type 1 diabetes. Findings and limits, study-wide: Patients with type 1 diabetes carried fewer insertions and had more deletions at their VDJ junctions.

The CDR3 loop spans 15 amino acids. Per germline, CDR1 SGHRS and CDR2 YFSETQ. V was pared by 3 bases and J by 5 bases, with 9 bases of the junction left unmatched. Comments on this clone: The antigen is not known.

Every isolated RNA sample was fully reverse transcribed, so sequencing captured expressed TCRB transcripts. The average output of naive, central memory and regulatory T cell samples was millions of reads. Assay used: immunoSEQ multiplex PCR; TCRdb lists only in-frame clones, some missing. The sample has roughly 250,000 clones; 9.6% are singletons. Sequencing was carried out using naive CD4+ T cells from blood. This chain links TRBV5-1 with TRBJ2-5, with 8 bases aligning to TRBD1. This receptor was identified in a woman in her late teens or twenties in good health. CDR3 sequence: CASSSGTGEAETQYF. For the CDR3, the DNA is TGCGCCAGCAGCTCTGGGACAGGCGAGGCGGAGACCCAGTACTTC.